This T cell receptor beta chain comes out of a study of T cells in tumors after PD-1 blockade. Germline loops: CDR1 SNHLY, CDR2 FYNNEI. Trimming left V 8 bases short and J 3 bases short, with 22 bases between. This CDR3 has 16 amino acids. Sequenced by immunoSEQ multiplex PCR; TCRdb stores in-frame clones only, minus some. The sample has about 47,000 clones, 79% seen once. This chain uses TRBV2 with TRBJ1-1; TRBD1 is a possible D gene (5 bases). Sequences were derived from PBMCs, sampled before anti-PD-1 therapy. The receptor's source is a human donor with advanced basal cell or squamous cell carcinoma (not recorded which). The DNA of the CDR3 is TGTGCCAGCGGGGGTAAGGCAAGCCGGAGGGACACTGAAGCTTTCTTT. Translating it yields CASGGKASRRDTEAFF. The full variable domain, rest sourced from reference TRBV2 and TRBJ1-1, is EPEVTQTPSHQVTQMGQEVILRCVPISNHLYFYWYRQILGQKVEFLVSFYNNEISEKSEIFDDQFSVERPDGSNFTLKIRSTKLEDSAMYFCASGGKASRRDTEAFFGQGTRLTVV.